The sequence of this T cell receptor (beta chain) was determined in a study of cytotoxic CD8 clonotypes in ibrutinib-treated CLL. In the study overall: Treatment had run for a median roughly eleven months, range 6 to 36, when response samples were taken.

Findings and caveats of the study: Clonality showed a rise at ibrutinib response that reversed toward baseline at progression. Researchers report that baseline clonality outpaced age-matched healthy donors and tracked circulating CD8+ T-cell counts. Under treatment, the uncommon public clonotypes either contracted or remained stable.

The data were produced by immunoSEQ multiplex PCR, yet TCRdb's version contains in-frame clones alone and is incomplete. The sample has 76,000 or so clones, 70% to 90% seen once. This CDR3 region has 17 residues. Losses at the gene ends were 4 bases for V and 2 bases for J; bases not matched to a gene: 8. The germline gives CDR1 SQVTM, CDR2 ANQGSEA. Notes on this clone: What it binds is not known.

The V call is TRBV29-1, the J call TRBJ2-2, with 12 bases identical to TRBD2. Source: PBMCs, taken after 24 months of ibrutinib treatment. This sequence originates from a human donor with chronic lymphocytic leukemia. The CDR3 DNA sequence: TGCAGCGTTGCGCTAGCGGGAGGGGGATATAACACCGGGGAGCTGTTTTTT. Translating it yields CSVALAGGGYNTGELFF.